The 6 T cell receptor beta chains given below trace back to one sample, sequenced in a study of T cells in Graves' hyperthyroidism and ophthalmopathy. RNA transcripts served as the template for amplifying TCR beta CDR3 regions. Using the HTBI primer set, a first-round RT-PCR was run on the TCR CDR3. TCRdb reprocessed the multiplex PCR reads via MiXCR and lists one record per CDR3 protein. The sample includes hundreds of thousands of distinct CDR3 sequences, roughly 40% seen only once; the top ten take over 8%. Sequencing was done on a sample of blood. Receptors were obtained from a man aged 18 to 29 with Graves' hyperthyroidism.

The chain couples TRBV12-3 or TRBV12-4 to TRBJ2-5; 9 bases map to TRBD2. The CDR3 has 16 amino acids. The trim removed 6 bases at V and 5 bases at J, leaving 13 bases unmatched. CDR3 amino acids: CASSPRSGGSGETQYF. The CDR3 nucleotides read TGTGCCAGCAGCCCCCGGAGCGGGGGGTCGGGGGAGACCCAGTACTTC.

The chain employs TRBV3-1 and TRBJ1-2; D not resolved. This CDR3 is 12 amino acids long. V was cut by 6 bases and J by 0 bases, with 5 bases left in between. Germline CDR1 is LGHDT and CDR2 is YNNKEL (reference sequence). The CDR3 reads CASRPSNYGYTF. The CDR3 bases are TGTGCCAGCAGACCTTCTAACTATGGCTACACCTTC.

As to this clonotype: Just one base apart from a much larger clone, this may be a read error. V usage is TRBV20-1 and J usage is TRBJ1-1; D is unclear. V was shortened by 3 bases and J by 11 bases, with 13 bases between the two germline ends. Germline V gives CDR1 DFQATT, CDR2 SNEGSKA (reference sequence). This CDR3 spans 11 amino acids. The DNA of the CDR3 is TGCAGTGCTAGCTTCCGGCAGCAGGCTTTCTTT. It is translated as CSASFRQQAFF.

Regarding this clonotype: The junction departs from germline at one end; a sequencing error may be responsible. The chain combines TRBV2 with TRBJ2-5, with TRBD2 matching over 8 bases. Per germline, CDR1 SNHLY and CDR2 FYNNEI. There are 14 residues in the CDR3. DNA of the CDR3: TGCGCCAGCAGCCGGGCGGGGGGAGAAGAGACCCAGTACTTC. It specifies CASSRAGGEETQYF.

This clonotype was detected many times. The chain recombines TRBV4-2 with TRBJ2-5; D is perhaps TRBD2 (5 bases). CDR3 length equals 14 residues. Germline CDR1 and CDR2: LGHNA and YNFKEQ. Trimming cost V 4 bases and J 0 bases, with 9 bases left between them. CDR3 DNA sequence: TGTGCCAGCAGCCCGTCGGACTACCAAGAGACCCAGTACTTC. This codes for CASSPSDYQETQYF.

CDR3 protein: CSHQFRDTEAFF. CDR3 DNA sequence: TGCAGTCACCAATTTCGAGACACTGAAGCTTTCTTT. The chain links TRBV20-1 to TRBJ1-1; D is unclear. V was pared by 8 bases and J by 3 bases, with 13 bases between. Germline assignment: CDR1 DFQATT and CDR2 SNEGSKA (reference sequence). The CDR3 is made up of 12 amino acids.